The 17 T cell receptor beta chains reported below all come from one sample, sequenced in a study of yellow fever vaccine responses in identical twins. Using its own MiXCR run on the RT-PCR reads, TCRdb lists one record per CDR3 protein. The sample yields tens of thousands of distinct CDR3 sequences, more than 45% seen once. Sequenced here: T cells from blood (PBMCs), unsorted or a sorted subset (not recorded which), sampled before or after yellow fever vaccination (not recorded which). The receptor set was obtained from a woman between 18 and 30 years old who received the yellow fever vaccine.

The chain couples TRBV5-1 to TRBJ2-1; 11 bases line up with TRBD2. This CDR3 is built from 15 residues. V was pared by 4 bases and J by 4 bases, with 4 bases of the junction left unmatched. Germline V gives CDR1 SGHRS, CDR2 YFSETQ. As DNA, the CDR3 is TGCGCCAGCAGCATCGGGACTAGCGGTTACAATGAGCAGTTCTTC. It codes for CASSIGTSGYNEQFF.

The V and J genes are TRBV18 and TRBJ1-2; the match to TRBD1 covers 9 bases. V was pared by 8 bases and J by 8 bases, with 9 bases of the junction left unmatched. This CDR3 comprises 13 residues. Germline CDR1 and CDR2: KGHSH and LQKENI. Here the CDR3 reads CASHTGTGYGYTF. DNA for the CDR3: TGTGCCAGCCACACCGGGACAGGGTACGGCTACACCTTC.

The chain is built from TRBV29-1 and TRBJ2-1; TRBD1 aligns across 11 bases. The length of the CDR3 is 14 residues. The germline V gene has CDR1 SQVTM and CDR2 ANQGSEA. J was trimmed by 6 bases and V by 6 bases; bases with no gene match: 7. Written as DNA, the CDR3 is TGCAGCGTAATAGGGACAGGGGGTGGCAATGAGCAGTTCTTC. It codes for CSVIGTGGGNEQFF.

DNA of the CDR3: TGCGCCAGCAGCTTGCGGGAGTCAGATACGCAGTATTTT. Protein: CASSLRESDTQYF. V gene TRBV5-1 combines with J gene TRBJ2-3; weak D call: TRBD2 (6 bases). CDR1 SGHRS and CDR2 YFSETQ come from the germline V gene. The V and J ends lost 1 base and 4 bases respectively, with 7 bases between them. This CDR3 spans 13 amino acids.

This clonotype was observed a handful of times. The chain combines TRBV10-3 with TRBJ1-5; 7 nucleotides match TRBD1. CDR3 length equals 15 residues. Germline loops: CDR1 ENHRY, CDR2 SYGVKD. Unmatched junction bases numbered 7, after V lost 8 bases and J lost 0 bases. For the CDR3, the DNA is TGTGCCATCGGGACCGGGACAGATAGCAATCAGCCCCAGCATTTT. This translates into CAIGTGTDSNQPQHF.

CDR3 sequence reads: CASSGSQGALVGELFF. The CDR3 DNA sequence: TGTGCCAGCAGCGGGTCACAGGGGGCCTTGGTCGGGGAGCTGTTTTTT. The V gene is TRBV9, the J gene TRBJ2-2, with 9 bases aligning to TRBD1. Germline CDR1 reads SGDLS; CDR2 reads YYNGEE. This CDR3 contains 16 residues. The V gene end was trimmed by 3 bases and the J gene end by 7 bases; junction bases not matched to a gene: 10. Looking up the rest from reference TRBV9 and TRBJ2-2 gives the full variable domain: DSGVTQTPKHLITATGQRVTLRCSPRSGDLSVYWYQQSLDQGLQFLIQYYNGEERAKGNILERFSAQQFPDLHSELNLSSLELGDSALYFCASSGSQGALVGELFFGEGSRLTVL.

This sequence joins TRBV20-1 and TRBJ2-7, with D unclear. The CDR3 consists of 11 residues. CDR1 is DFQATT, CDR2 SNEGSKA, per germline (reference sequence). V lost 0 bases and J lost 4, with 4 bases in between. CDR3 region: CSAREAYEQYF. The CDR3 DNA sequence: TGCAGTGCTAGAGAAGCTTACGAGCAGTACTTC.

This clonotype was counted a few times. The chain recombines TRBV19 with TRBJ1-5; tentatively, D is TRBD1 (5 bases). This CDR3 spans 12 amino acids. With 8 bases removed from V and 5 bases from J, the gap between germline ends came to 10 bases. Looked up from germline, CDR1 is LNHDA and CDR2 is SQIVND (reference sequence). This chain's CDR3 is CASQQAYQPQHF. CDR3 nucleotide sequence: TGTGCCAGTCAACAGGCATATCAGCCCCAGCATTTT.

This chain connects TRBV15 to TRBJ2-1; D remains unclear. The CDR3 runs to 15 residues. Trimming took off 0 bases at V and 1 base at J, with 7 bases between the two ends. CDR1 and CDR2 from the germline V gene are LNHNV and YYDKDF (reference sequence). CDR3 DNA: TGTGCCACCAGCAGAGATGTCACTTCCTACAATGAGCAGTTCTTC. It yields the protein CATSRDVTSYNEQFF. The variable domain in full, completed from reference TRBV15 and TRBJ2-1, reads DAMVIQNPRYQVTQFGKPVTLSCSQTLNHNVMYWYQQKSSQAPKLLFHYYDKDFNNEADTPDNFQSRRPNTSFCFLDIRSPGLGDTAMYLCATSRDVTSYNEQFFGPGTRLTVL.

The V call is TRBV29-1, the J call TRBJ1-2; D is unclear. The ends were cut back, 5 bases at V and 3 bases at J, with 7 bases in the middle. Germline V lookup: CDR1 SQVTM, CDR2 ANQGSEA. CDR3 length: 11 residues. The CDR3 nucleotides are TGCAGCGTTAAGCGGGACTATGGCTACACCTTC. Protein sequence: CSVKRDYGYTF.

This clonotype was counted between two and nine times. The rearrangement uses TRBV15 and TRBJ1-1, with D tentatively TRBD1 (6 bases). Trimming removed 3 bases at V and 1 base at J, with 9 bases between. Germline V gene lookup returns CDR1 LNHNV and CDR2 YYDKDF (reference sequence). CDR3 length: 14 residues. CDR3 loop: CATSRAQGNTEAFF. The CDR3 DNA is TGTGCCACCAGCAGGGCACAGGGGAACACTGAAGCTTTCTTT. The entire variable domain, with the rest obtained from reference TRBV15 and TRBJ1-1, is as follows: DAMVIQNPRYQVTQFGKPVTLSCSQTLNHNVMYWYQQKSSQAPKLLFHYYDKDFNNEADTPDNFQSRRPNTSFCFLDIRSPGLGDTAMYLCATSRAQGNTEAFFGQGTRLTVV.

The chain is built from TRBV6-4 and TRBJ2-1, with D possibly being TRBD1 (5 bases). Germline CDR1 reads MRHNA; CDR2 reads SNTAGT. The germline V and J ends were trimmed by 2 bases and 5 bases, with 10 bases remaining between them. The CDR3 extends over 14 amino acids. The CDR3 DNA reads as TGTGCCAGCAGTGACGGGGCAGGGCACAATGAGCAGTTCTTC. Translated: CASSDGAGHNEQFF.

This clonotype was counted between two and nine times. This chain joins TRBV21-1 and TRBJ2-7. TRBV21-1 is a pseudogene segment. This CDR3 has 16 amino acids. Written as DNA, the CDR3 is TGTGCCAGCAGCAAAGCGCTCCACTCTAACCCCTACGAGCAGTACGTC. Its translation is CASSKALHSNPYEQYV.

The CDR3: CASSGPRKGDNSPLHF. CDR3 nucleotide sequence: TGTGCCAGCAGTGGACCTAGAAAAGGGGATAATTCACCCCTCCACTTT. The chain couples TRBV2 to TRBJ1-6, with D tentatively TRBD1 (5 bases). This CDR3 region has 16 residues. V lost 4 bases, J lost 5 bases, and 15 bases lay in between. Germline values: CDR1 SNHLY, CDR2 FYNNEI. The variable domain in full, with the rest retrieved from reference TRBV2 and TRBJ1-6, is EPEVTQTPSHQVTQMGQEVILRCVPISNHLYFYWYRQILGQKVEFLVSFYNNEISEKSEIFDDQFSVERPDGSNFTLKIRSTKLEDSAMYFCASSGPRKGDNSPLHFGNGTRLTVT.

J is TRBJ2-5 and V is TRBV2; 9 bases line up with TRBD1. This CDR3 contains 13 residues. J lost 4 bases, V lost 11 bases, and 8 bases had no gene match. Germline CDR1 and CDR2: SNHLY and FYNNEI. CDR3 nucleotides: TGTGCCGGAGGGACAGGGAAAGGAGAGACCCAGTACTTC. This gives the protein CAGGTGKGETQYF.

This sequence joins TRBV4-1 and TRBJ2-3; TRBD2 aligns across 10 bases. Germline V CDR1 and CDR2: MGHRA, YSYEKL. The CDR3 runs to 16 residues. V shed 4 bases and J 0 bases; nucleotides not matched to a gene: 4. Here the CDR3 DNA reads TGCGCCAGCAGCCCACCTAGCGGGAGAAGCACAGATACGCAGTATTTT. As protein: CASSPPSGRSTDTQYF.

The chain has TRBV7-6 and TRBJ1-5; 7 bases map to TRBD1. This CDR3 is 15 amino acids long. Losses at the gene ends were 5 bases for V and 5 bases for J; bases not matched to a gene: 9. Per germline, CDR1 SGHVS and CDR2 FNYEAQ. In DNA, the CDR3 is TGTGCCAGCAGCCTCGGGGGACAGTGGGATCAGCCCCAGCATTTT. Translating it yields CASSLGGQWDQPQHF. Combining the CDR3 with reference TRBV7-6 and TRBJ1-5 gives the whole variable domain GAGVSQSPRYKVTKRGQDVALRCDPISGHVSLYWYRQALGQGPEFLTYFNYEAQQDKSGLPNDRFSAERPEGSISTLTIQRTEQRDSAMYRCASSLGGQWDQPQHFGDGTRLSIL.